These 3 T cell receptor beta chains were all obtained from the same sample, sequenced in a study of blood T cell repertoires in COVID-19. Profiling relied on immunoSEQ multiplex PCR, and the TCRdb table lists in-frame clones only, not all of them. The sample holds more than 200,000 clones; around nine tenths are singletons and the top ten take about 1.9%. Sequencing was performed on PBMCs or T cells enriched from blood (not recorded which). These TCRs come from a woman between 18 and 29 years old who had recovered from COVID-19.

The CDR3 DNA is TGTGCCAGCAGCTTGACAGGGGTAGGCAGTGAAAAACTGTTTTTT. This encodes CASSLTGVGSEKLFF. V and J are TRBV7-9 and TRBJ1-4; 8 bases fit TRBD1. The CDR3 spans 15 residues. V trimming: 3 bases; J trimming: 7 bases; junction bases outside the gene matches: 7. Germline CDR1 reads SEHNR; CDR2 reads FQNEAQ (reference sequence).

The chain has TRBV5-4 and TRBJ1-1; TRBD1 matches at 8 bases. Germline V gene data show CDR1 as SGHNT and CDR2 as YYREEE (reference sequence). There are 16 residues in the CDR3. Germline trimming cut 3 bases from V and 0 bases from J; bases unmatched to any gene: 7. This chain's CDR3 is CASSSYRGAMNTEAFF. As DNA, the CDR3 is TGTGCCAGCAGCTCGTACAGGGGGGCCATGAACACTGAAGCTTTCTTT.

The chain is built from TRBV9 and TRBJ1-1, with 8 nucleotides matching TRBD1. J gave up 2 bases and V 0 bases, and 3 bases lay outside the gene matches. This CDR3 contains 15 residues. CDR1 and CDR2 (germline): SGDLS, YYNGEE. CDR3 residues: CASSVGQGPNTEAFF. CDR3 in DNA: TGTGCCAGCAGCGTAGGACAGGGGCCAAACACTGAAGCTTTCTTT. The full variable domain, its missing parts supplied by reference TRBV9 and TRBJ1-1, is DSGVTQTPKHLITATGQRVTLRCSPRSGDLSVYWYQQSLDQGLQFLIQYYNGEERAKGNILERFSAQQFPDLHSELNLSSLELGDSALYFCASSVGQGPNTEAFFGQGTRLTVV.